This T cell receptor beta chain originates from a study of metastatic and nonmetastatic thyroid tumors. Overall study: Peripheral blood and tumor or nodule samples from malignant and benign thyroid patients were compared. Broader study findings: The study reportedly found significantly higher TCR beta diversity in malignant thyroid tumors than benign nodules, in blood and tumor.

The V end was cut by 3 bases, the J end by 0 bases, with 15 bases between. CDR1 is SGHTA and CDR2 is FQGNSA in the germline V gene. The CDR3 is 17 amino acids. Remarks on this clone: Its antigen is not identified.

Original processing notes: Variation in CDR3 across clinicopathological groups served as the basis for constructing a distant-metastasis classifier in papillary thyroid cancer. TCRdb reprocessed the PCR reads via MiXCR. These V and J calls derive from TCRdb rather than the authors' analysis. The sample has about 13,000 clones, about 25% seen once. All patients reached thyroid surgery having received no treatment beforehand. The source is a female donor with papillary thyroid cancer or a benign thyroid nodule (not recorded which). Some clones in this sample may be carry-over from other donors' samples. The sequenced material came from blood. The chain is built from TRBV7-2 and TRBJ2-1, with D hard to call. The CDR3 sequence is CASSFSVSNFSYNEQFF. CDR3 DNA: TGTGCCAGCAGCTTCAGCGTATCCAATTTCTCCTACAATGAGCAGTTCTTC.